Each of the 14 T cell receptor beta chains below was sequenced from the same sample in a study of blood T cell repertoires in COVID-19. TCRdb keeps only in-frame clones here, not all; method: immunoSEQ multiplex PCR. Of 200,000 to 250,000 clones in the sample, under 85% were seen once. Sequenced material: peripheral blood. All receptors derive from a man aged 25-40 years who had recovered from COVID-19.

The chain recombines TRBV28 with TRBJ1-5, with TRBD1 matching over 8 bases. The CDR3 is made up of 13 amino acids. The V and J ends lost 8 bases and 4 bases, in that order; junction bases with no gene match: 4. The germline CDR1 and CDR2 sequences are MDHEN and SYDVKM. CDR3 DNA sequence: TGTGCCAGCCTTAGGACAGGGAATCAGCCCCAGCATTTT. Translating gives CASLRTGNQPQHF.

This sequence joins TRBV19 and TRBJ2-7; tentative D call: TRBD1 (7 bases). V was cut by 5 bases and J by 6 bases, with 20 bases left in between. CDR3 size: 15 residues. The germline gives CDR1 LNHDA, CDR2 SQIVND (reference sequence). The CDR3 nucleotides read TGTGCCAGTAGTCCAGGGGGAGGCCCAGCTACCGAGCAGTACTTC. Translating gives CASSPGGGPATEQYF.

The chain is built from TRBV7-7 and TRBJ2-5; D possibly corresponds to TRBD2 (6 bases). CDR3 length: 16 residues. Trimming left V 5 bases short and J 1 base short, with 17 bases between. CDR1 and CDR2 from the germline V gene are SSHAT and FNYEAQ (reference sequence). CDR3 sequence reads: CASSPAVNGGQETQYF. The DNA for the CDR3 is TGTGCCAGCAGCCCTGCCGTTAACGGGGGCCAAGAGACCCAGTACTTC.

The CDR3 nucleotides read TGCGCCAGCAGCAGACGGACAGGAGGAGGAACTGAAGCTTTCTTT. Amino acids: CASSRRTGGGTEAFF. The rearrangement joins TRBV5-1 to TRBJ1-1, with TRBD1 matching over 7 bases. Germline loops: CDR1 SGHRS, CDR2 YFSETQ. This CDR3 has 15 residues. Trimming took 4 bases from V and 5 from J; bases not matched to a gene: 11.

The chain has TRBV9 and TRBJ2-5; a possible D gene is TRBD1 (5 bases). Germline CDR1 reads SGDLS; CDR2 reads YYNGEE. Trimming shortened V by 0 bases and J by 5 bases, and 23 bases separated the two germline ends. The CDR3 has 18 amino acids. Here the CDR3 DNA reads TGTGCCAGCAGCGTAGGAAGGAGACTCCAAGGGGTTGGGGAGACCCAGTACTTC. This translates into CASSVGRRLQGVGETQYF.

The chain couples TRBV7-9 to TRBJ2-5; 9 bases are shared with TRBD1. The ends lost 5 bases at V and 1 base at J; junction bases unmatched: 8. This CDR3 has 16 residues. Germline loops: CDR1 SEHNR, CDR2 FQNEAQ (reference sequence). CDR3 residues: CASSMLTGGSQETQYF. The CDR3 bases are TGTGCCAGCAGCATGCTAACAGGGGGCAGCCAAGAGACCCAGTACTTC.

This chain links TRBV5-6 with TRBJ2-1; 9 bases agree with TRBD1. The V gene's germline CDR1 is SGHDT and CDR2 YYEEEE. The CDR3 has 14 residues. Losses at the gene ends were 2 bases for V and 8 bases for J; bases not matched to a gene: 5. The CDR3: CASSFRDRVHEQFF. The CDR3 DNA reads TGTGCCAGCAGCTTCCGGGACAGGGTACATGAGCAGTTCTTC.

The table lists this clone with a few counts. This chain uses TRBV5-6 with TRBJ1-4; 8 bases match TRBD1. J was trimmed by 13 bases and V by 4 bases; bases with no gene match: 18. Per the germline V gene, CDR1 is SGHDT and CDR2 is YYEEEE. This CDR3 has 16 residues. The CDR3 region has the DNA TGTGCCAGCAGCGAATACGGGACAGGTGATCGTGTGGGACTGTTTTTT. Translating it yields CASSEYGTGDRVGLFF.

This rearrangement joins TRBV19 to TRBJ1-2; a possible D gene is TRBD1 (6 bases). Trimming removed 3 bases at V and 2 bases at J, with 10 bases between. The germline V gene has CDR1 LNHDA and CDR2 SQIVND (reference sequence). The CDR3 length is 14 residues. For the CDR3, the DNA is TGTGCCAGTAGTATCCCAGGGGTCAACTATGGCTACACCTTC. Protein: CASSIPGVNYGYTF.

This chain uses TRBV30 with TRBJ1-3; the D is unclear. The CDR3 consists of 14 residues. Looked up from germline, CDR1 is GTSNPN and CDR2 is SVGIG (reference sequence). The ends were cut back, 0 bases at V and 4 bases at J, with 10 bases in the middle. The CDR3 loop reads CAWSVPGRGNTIYF. The CDR3 DNA reads as TGTGCCTGGAGTGTCCCCGGGAGGGGAAACACCATATATTTT.

This clone was found a few times. The chain uses TRBV28 and TRBJ2-1, with 7 bases aligning to TRBD1. The CDR3 contains 15 residues. In germline, CDR1 is MDHEN, CDR2 SYDVKM. The V segment lost 6 bases and the J segment 5 bases; nucleotides outside the gene matches: 10. The CDR3 nucleotides read TGTGCCAGCAGAGTAGGGGGACAGCCCAACAATGAGCAGTTCTTC. It specifies CASRVGGQPNNEQFF.

This chain joins TRBV2 and TRBJ2-2; D possibly corresponds to TRBD1 (6 bases). Germline-derived CDR1 and CDR2 are SNHLY and FYNNEI. Trimming shortened V by 9 bases and J by 5 bases, and 13 bases separated the two germline ends. The CDR3 is 13 amino acids. The CDR3 DNA sequence: TGTGCCAGTAGGCGACAGGAGACCGGGGAGCTGTTTTTT. This codes for CASRRQETGELFF.

The chain joins TRBV20-1 to TRBJ2-2; TRBD2 matches 8 bases. CDR3 size: 16 residues. Per the germline V gene, CDR1 is DFQATT and CDR2 is SNEGSKA (reference sequence). Trimming cost V 3 bases and J 6 bases; bases outside gene matches: 12. Here the CDR3 reads CSASELGTRLPGELFF. The CDR3 region has the DNA TGCAGTGCTAGTGAACTGGGGACTAGATTGCCCGGGGAGCTGTTTTTT.

The J gene is TRBJ1-6, the V gene TRBV5-4, with D perhaps TRBD1 (6 bases). V shed 4 bases and J shed 0 bases, with 11 bases lying between them. Germline V lookup: CDR1 SGHNT, CDR2 YYREEE (reference sequence). The CDR3 sequence is 16 residues long. The CDR3 protein is CASSTGQSSYNSPLHF. DNA for the CDR3: TGTGCCAGCAGCACCGGACAGAGCTCCTATAATTCACCCCTCCACTTT.